This T cell receptor (beta chain) was observed in a study of blood T cell repertoires in COVID-19. As handled by the study authors: Estimates of nucleated cell counts were drawn from the amplification of reference gene primers. Sequencing was performed with immunoSEQ multiplex PCR; in TCRdb, only in-frame clones are kept and a portion is missing. V and J calls and clone size are as listed in that table; D and trimming were resolved from the DNA. This sample yields 470,000 or so clones, of which roughly 85% are seen a single time; roughly 1.9% belongs to the top ten. V gave up 7 bases and J gave up 5 bases; unmatched junction bases: 7. The CDR3 consists of 14 residues. CDR1 is MNHEY, CDR2 SVGAGI, per germline.

The clonotype originates from a woman younger than 30 with acute COVID-19. Sequenced sample: PBMCs or T cells enriched from blood (not recorded which). This chain uses TRBV6-5 with TRBJ2-7, with 11 bases aligning to TRBD1. CDR3 residues: CASIRDRGLHEQYF. The CDR3 nucleotides are TGTGCCAGCATCCGGGACAGGGGGTTACACGAGCAGTACTTC.